This T cell receptor beta chain emerged from a study of cytomegalovirus exposure and HLA in healthy donors. This CDR3 is 15 amino acids long. Per germline, CDR1 MGHRA and CDR2 YSYEKL. Trimming cost V 5 bases and J 4 bases; bases outside gene matches: 9. This clone has more than one count but fewer than ten. PCR was performed using 60 Vbeta and 13 Jbeta primers. Libraries were prepared by immunoSEQ multiplex PCR; TCRdb keeps only in-frame clonotypes and omits some of them. In the table there are about 170,000 clones, roughly 60% of which are singletons. The chain couples TRBV4-1 to TRBJ1-2, with 8 nucleotides matching TRBD1. The sequenced sample was PBMCs. This TCR came from a man aged 35-49 years in good health and CMV-seronegative. CDR3 nucleotide sequence: TGCGCCAGCAGCTATGGCAGCAGGGGGCTCTATGGCTACACCTTC. This gives the protein CASSYGSRGLYGYTF.